The 21 T cell receptor beta chains below were found in one sample sequenced in a study of T cell changes during pregnancy in multiple sclerosis. Repertoires were generated with immunoSEQ multiplex PCR, while TCRdb's copy carries only in-frame clones and drops some. The data show about 70,000 clones, around 92% seen once. The source material was CD8+ T cells from peripheral blood mononuclear cells, sampled in the third trimester of pregnancy. Every receptor here comes from a female donor in good health, enrolled as a control in a pregnancy study.

The chain uses TRBV7-6 and TRBJ1-5, with D tentatively TRBD1 (5 bases). The CDR3 has 14 residues. The V gene lost 5 bases and the J gene lost 2 bases, with 10 bases spanning the gap. Germline V lookup: CDR1 SGHVS, CDR2 FNYEAQ. The CDR3 reads CASSLGGGNQPQHF. The CDR3 nucleotides read TGTGCCAGCAGCCTCGGAGGGGGCAATCAGCCCCAGCATTTT.

This chain joins TRBV2 and TRBJ2-5; perhaps TRBD2 as D (6 bases). From germline, CDR1 is SNHLY and CDR2 FYNNEI. This CDR3 comprises 16 residues. V lost 3 bases and J lost 0, with 14 bases in between. In DNA, the CDR3 is TGTGCCAGCAGTGACCTAGCGATAGGGTACCAAGAGACCCAGTACTTC. Protein: CASSDLAIGYQETQYF.

The CDR3 nucleotides read TGTGCCAGCATGGAAGCGAATGAGCAGTTCTTC. Amino acids: CASMEANEQFF. The chain couples TRBV27 to TRBJ2-1; no reliable D call. This CDR3 is built from 11 residues. Germline assignment: CDR1 MNHEY and CDR2 SMNVEV (reference sequence). Trimming removed 7 bases at V and 7 bases at J, with 8 bases between.

The V gene is TRBV29-1, the J gene TRBJ2-7; 11 bases map to TRBD1. This CDR3 comprises 15 residues. CDR1 is SQVTM and CDR2 is ANQGSEA in the germline V gene. V lost 1 base to trimming and J lost 3 bases; unmatched junction nucleotides: 5. The CDR3 spells CSVEVPGQGVYEQYF. The DNA of the CDR3 is TGCAGCGTTGAAGTCCCGGGACAGGGGGTCTACGAGCAGTACTTC.

The gene calls are TRBV7-3 and TRBJ2-7; perhaps TRBD1 as D (6 bases). Trimming took off 4 bases at V and 2 bases at J, with 15 bases between the two ends. This CDR3 is built from 15 residues. The germline V gene has CDR1 SGHTA and CDR2 FQGTGA. CDR3 DNA: TGTGCCAGCAGCTCCACCTTGGGGGACACCTACGAGCAGTACTTC. This codes for CASSSTLGDTYEQYF.

The chain is built from TRBV7-8 and TRBJ2-5; 8 bases match TRBD2. V lost 2 bases to trimming and J lost 5 bases; unmatched junction nucleotides: 7. Germline V gene sequence: CDR1 SGHVS, CDR2 FQNEAQ. The CDR3 runs to 15 residues. DNA of the CDR3: TGTGCCAGCAGCTTATCGCGGGGGGCCCGGGAGACCCAGTACTTC. This gives the protein CASSLSRGARETQYF.

The CDR3: CASGETGIRDYEQYF. The CDR3 DNA reads as TGTGCCAGCGGGGAAACAGGGATAAGAGACTACGAGCAGTACTTC. The genes are TRBV25-1 and TRBJ2-7, with a weak D call TRBD1 (6 bases). Trimming pared 8 bases from V and 3 bases from J, leaving 20 bases between. The germline V gene has CDR1 MGHDK and CDR2 SYGVNS. CDR3 size: 15 residues.

The genes are TRBV5-4 and TRBJ1-2, with D unclear. The CDR3 sequence is 13 residues long. Germline assignment: CDR1 SGHNT and CDR2 YYREEE (reference sequence). Trimming took off 0 bases at V and 8 bases at J, with 11 bases between the two ends. The CDR3 region is CASSLGAGRGYTF. Written as DNA, the CDR3 is TGTGCCAGCAGCTTGGGGGCGGGCCGAGGCTACACCTTC.

V and J are TRBV9 and TRBJ1-1, with D perhaps TRBD1 (5 bases). Deletions cut 0 bases from V and 6 bases from J, with 15 bases between. The CDR3 sequence is 15 residues long. Germline values: CDR1 SGDLS, CDR2 YYNGEE. The CDR3 here is CASSVVGEGGSEAFF. The DNA for the CDR3 is TGTGCCAGCAGCGTAGTGGGGGAGGGTGGGTCTGAAGCTTTCTTT.

The chain uses TRBV6-5 and TRBJ2-5, with D possibly TRBD2 on 5 matching bases. This CDR3 has 13 residues. The germline V gene encodes CDR1 MNHEY and CDR2 SVGAGI. Trimming left V 2 bases short and J 3 bases short, with 7 bases between. CDR3 sequence (DNA): TGTGCCAGCAGTTACGACGGGGAAGAGACCCAGTACTTC. Its translation: CASSYDGEETQYF.

The rearrangement uses TRBV13 and TRBJ1-1; 9 positions agree with TRBD1. The CDR3 is made up of 15 amino acids. Germline V gene data show CDR1 as PRHDT and CDR2 as FYEKMQ (reference sequence). Trimming took 5 bases from V and 3 from J; bases not matched to a gene: 7. CDR3 coding DNA: TGTGCCAGCAGCCCAGGGGACAGGGAAGACACTGAAGCTTTCTTT. Translation gives CASSPGDREDTEAFF. The full variable domain, completed using reference TRBV13 and TRBJ1-1, is AAGVIQSPRHLIKEKRETATLKCYPIPRHDTVYWYQQGPGQDPQFLISFYEKMQSDKGSIPDRFSAQQFSDYHSELNMSSLELGDSALYFCASSPGDREDTEAFFGQGTRLTVV.

The chain has TRBV10-3 and TRBJ1-4, with D uncertain. CDR3 size: 14 residues. The V end was cut by 3 bases, the J end by 8 bases, with 13 bases between. Germline CDR1 reads ENHRY; CDR2 reads SYGVKD. The CDR3 bases are TGTGCCATCAGTGACGGGGAAGTGCCCGAAAAACTGTTTTTT. The encoded protein is CAISDGEVPEKLFF.

The chain is built from TRBV30 and TRBJ2-5; D perhaps matches TRBD2 (6 bases). This CDR3 spans 13 amino acids. CDR1 and CDR2 from the germline V gene are GTSNPN and SVGIG (reference sequence). V shed 4 bases and J shed 4 bases, with 13 bases lying between them. The CDR3 here is CAWKGGATETQYF. CDR3 coding DNA: TGTGCCTGGAAAGGCGGGGCCACAGAGACCCAGTACTTC.

The rearrangement uses TRBV11-2 and TRBJ1-3; D unresolved. V lost 5 bases, J lost 8 bases, and 7 bases lay in between. This CDR3 has 11 amino acids. The germline V gene has CDR1 SGHAT and CDR2 FQNNGV. CDR3 coding DNA: TGTGCCAGCAGCCGTCGAGACACCATATATTTT. Translation gives CASSRRDTIYF.

This CDR3 reads CASSLDGGGNQPQHF. The CDR3 nucleotides read TGTGCCAGCAGCTTAGATGGGGGGGGCAATCAGCCCCAGCATTTT. The V and J genes are TRBV7-9 and TRBJ1-5; D is possibly TRBD1 (5 bases). The CDR3 consists of 15 residues. Germline CDR1 and CDR2: SEHNR and FQNEAQ (reference sequence). V was cut by 1 base and J by 2 bases, with 9 bases left in between.

V and J are TRBV27 and TRBJ2-7; 8 bases are a match to TRBD1. The V gene's germline CDR1 is MNHEY and CDR2 SMNVEV (reference sequence). V gave up 2 bases and J gave up 3 bases; unmatched junction bases: 9. The CDR3 extends over 16 amino acids. CDR3 in amino acids: CASSLGRTGKDYEQYF. DNA for the CDR3: TGTGCCAGCAGTTTAGGGCGGACAGGGAAGGACTACGAGCAGTACTTC.

The chain is built from TRBV15 and TRBJ2-2; 8 positions match TRBD2. V gave up 0 bases and J gave up 5 bases; unmatched junction bases: 5. Germline V gene sequence: CDR1 LNHNV, CDR2 YYDKDF (reference sequence). This CDR3 is built from 16 residues. The CDR3 coding sequence is TGTGCCACCAGCAGAGAGTTGCAGCGGGGGACCGGGGAGCTGTTTTTT. Protein: CATSRELQRGTGELFF.

The chain uses TRBV10-3 and TRBJ1-2; D unclear. V was clipped by 3 bases and J by 3 bases, with 14 bases between them. In germline, CDR1 is ENHRY, CDR2 SYGVKD. This CDR3 comprises 15 residues. This CDR3 is CAISDPGLEDYGYTF. The CDR3 bases are TGTGCCATCAGTGACCCGGGCCTGGAGGACTATGGCTACACCTTC.

V usage is TRBV19 and J usage is TRBJ2-1, with D possibly being TRBD2 (6 bases). The V gene's germline CDR1 is LNHDA and CDR2 SQIVND (reference sequence). The length of the CDR3 is 16 residues. Between the trimmed V and J ends, which lost 3 bases and 9 bases, there was a span of 21 bases. The CDR3 DNA follows: TGTGCCAGTAGTATCTTTGGGCAGGGAGGTCTTAGTGAGCAGTTCTTC. Amino acids: CASSIFGQGGLSEQFF.

V usage is TRBV27 and J usage is TRBJ2-1, with 8 bases aligning to TRBD2. The ends lost 2 bases at V and 7 bases at J; junction bases unmatched: 7. The CDR3 extends over 15 amino acids. Germline lookup yields CDR1 MNHEY and CDR2 SMNVEV (reference sequence). The CDR3 DNA is TGTGCCAGCAGTTTAACTAGCGGCCCTTTGAATGAGCAGTTCTTC. Protein product: CASSLTSGPLNEQFF.

The rearrangement uses TRBV30 and TRBJ2-2; tentative D call: TRBD2 (6 bases). V lost 2 bases, J lost 2 bases, and 18 bases lay in between. From germline, CDR1 is GTSNPN and CDR2 SVGIG (reference sequence). The CDR3 length is 17 residues. CDR3 loop: CAWSTPGLAPNTGELFF. For the CDR3, the DNA is TGTGCCTGGAGTACCCCGGGGCTAGCGCCTAACACCGGGGAGCTGTTTTTT.